This T cell receptor (beta chain) was captured by sequencing in a study of regulatory T cells in long-lasting Graves disease. Arm-PCR of CDR3 regions and iRepertoire HTBI primers were the basis on which TCR beta libraries were built. Authors' analysis steps: Spanning all samples, the identified segments comprised over 50 TRBV and 14 to 15 TRBJ. TCRdb ran MiXCR on the multiplex PCR reads and lists one entry per CDR3 protein. What appears here as the V and J calls and clone size reflects TCRdb's work, not the paper's. The sample lists around 460,000 distinct CDR3 sequences, 20% to 25% occurring once. Time point defined: persistent/refractory GD, antithyroid drugs over 5 years with positive TRAb. Generation of the TCR library employed RNA extracted from PBMCs. The clonotype comes from a female donor with Graves disease. The sample was peripheral blood mononuclear cells (PBMCs), taken when the disease was refractory, from a patient treated with antithyroid drugs.

The CDR3 here is CASSRRLGTSGTLWEQFF. DNA of the CDR3: TGTGCCAGCAGCCGCCGCCTTGGGACTAGCGGGACACTATGGGAGCAGTTCTTC. The rearrangement links TRBV28 to TRBJ2-1, with 13 bases that match TRBD2. The germline V gene encodes CDR1 MDHEN and CDR2 SYDVKM. V gave up 6 bases and J gave up 10 bases; unmatched junction bases: 18. The CDR3 is 18 amino acids.